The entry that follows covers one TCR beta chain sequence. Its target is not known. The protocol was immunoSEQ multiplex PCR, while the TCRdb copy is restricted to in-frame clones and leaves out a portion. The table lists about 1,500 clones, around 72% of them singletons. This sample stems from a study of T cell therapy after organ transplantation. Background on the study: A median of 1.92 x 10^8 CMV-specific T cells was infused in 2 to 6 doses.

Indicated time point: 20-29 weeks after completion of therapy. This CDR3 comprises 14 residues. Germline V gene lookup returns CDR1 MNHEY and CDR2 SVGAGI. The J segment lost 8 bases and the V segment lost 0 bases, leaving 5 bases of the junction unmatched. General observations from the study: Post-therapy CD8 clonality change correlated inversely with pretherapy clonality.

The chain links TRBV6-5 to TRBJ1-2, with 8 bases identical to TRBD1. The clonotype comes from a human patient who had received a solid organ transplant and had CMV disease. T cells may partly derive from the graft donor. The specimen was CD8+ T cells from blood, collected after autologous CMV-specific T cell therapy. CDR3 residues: CASSYSLTGEGYTF. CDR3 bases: TGTGCCAGCAGTTACTCGCTGACAGGGGAGGGCTACACCTTC.